This TCR beta chain derives from a study of CD8 T cells in ankylosing spondylitis. Overall study findings and caveats: Disease-linked clones bore a CD8+ phenotype and were relatively rare in peripheral blood.

As regards this clonotype: The antigen remains unidentified.

MiXCR, run by TCRdb on the 5' RACE reads, gives a single entry per CDR3 protein. The sample lists 250,000 to 400,000 distinct CDR3 sequences, more than 9% seen once, with more than 7% in the top ten. The CDR3 has 12 residues. The V end was cut by 6 bases, the J end by 0 bases, with 5 bases between. Germline CDR1 is KGHSH and CDR2 is LQKENI. V and J are TRBV18 and TRBJ2-5; D call uncertain. Sequenced material: blood, either unsorted or a sorted T cell fraction (not recorded which). This clonotype was sampled from a female donor with ankylosing spondylitis or in good health (not recorded which). The CDR3 DNA sequence: TGTGCCAGCTCTTCGTACCAAGAGACCCAGTACTTC. This gives the protein CASSSYQETQYF.